This T cell receptor beta chain was captured in a study of blood T cell repertoires in COVID-19 (dated by TCRdb to 2020 to 2022). Background on the whole study: Collaborator samples came from the United States, Italy and Spain and covered acute and convalescent phases of COVID-19. Where HLA class I and class II types were available, the types were taken from metadata supplied by the sample provider, not from assay-based typing. The repertoires were released in a freely available public database intended as a resource for research on the immune response to SARS-CoV-2. The prospective study material was composed of cDNA or gDNA derived from T cells, B-cell-depleted T cells, or PBMCs. Samples were obtained from the ongoing ImmuneRACE study (first 160 participants) and from some 1,200 subjects provided by 6 global collaborators. Deeply sampled blood TCRbeta repertoires from subjects exposed to, actively infected with, or recovered from COVID-19 were included in the dataset. Sample metadata almost always included a de-identified subject ID, COVID-19 status, age in years and sex. Study-level results and caveats: Clinical and demographic metadata were provided uncurated, with the amount varying by source and participant.

Participants in the prospective study were aged about 18 to 95 years, lived in 24 United States geographic areas, and enrolled through a virtual design. To assign participants to cohorts, the prospective study relied on clinical history that participants themselves reported in a screening survey and a study questionnaire. ImmuneRACE Cohort 3 recovered participants were defined by two consecutive negative NP/OP PCR tests, healthcare professional clearance, or symptom resolution. Each participant in the prospective study had whole blood, serum and a nasopharyngeal or oropharyngeal swab collected by mobile phlebotomists. Additional blood draws and questionnaires over an approximately 2-month period could optionally be provided by prospective study participants. Prospective study blood samples were shipped either frozen or at room temperature before DNA extraction. The immunoSEQ Assay, a bias-controlled multiplex PCR, was used to amplify TCRbeta CDR3 regions from genomic DNA. From the authors' description of their analysis: The number of nucleated cells in each sample was estimated from the amplification of reference gene primers within the assay. Sequence reads were collapsed and filtered to measure the absolute abundance of every unique TCRbeta CDR3 rearrangement. For each sample, productive Simpson clonality was calculated by taking the square root of Simpson's diversity index across productive rearrangements. The clones in this table, taken by TCRdb from immuneACCESS, are in-frame only. Not every clone is retained; where verified, under half of the shortfall comes from an unresolved V gene, and the cause of the rest is unknown. V and J calls and clone size come straight from that table; D and trimming were deduced from the DNA. The sample table lists about 440,000 clones, about 90% of them with a count of one. The top ten constitute about 0.6% of the sample.

Comments on this clone: Its cognate antigen has yet to be identified. No base quality values were provided; no much bigger clone lies one nucleotide off.

V loses 8 bases of germline sequence and J loses 4 bases, and the interval between the two ends is 15 bases. Spanning cysteine to phenylalanine, the CDR3 consists of 13 amino acids. The kept DNA is CDR3 alone, 39 bases in frame from the first base. The germline V gene yields SNHLY for CDR1 and FYNNEI for CDR2. Sequences were obtained from PBMCs or T cells enriched from blood (not recorded which). The sequence joins TRBV2 to TRBJ2-7; TRBD2 is a weak D gene call, 6 bases matching. The receptor comes from a man aged 18 to 29 who had recovered from COVID-19. The bases are TGTGCCAGCCGCACGGGAGCGTGGTACGAGCAGTACTTC. This translates into CASRTGAWYEQYF.